This T cell receptor beta chain emerged from a study of T-cell reconstitution after alpha-beta-depleted transplantation in children. To note about this clonotype: What it recognizes is unknown.

Researchers prepared the TCRbeta library using unique molecular identifiers, the study reports. Each CDR3 protein gets one entry after TCRdb re-called the PCR reads with MiXCR. The top ten clones hold around 0.79% of a sample with 700,000 or so distinct CDR3 sequences, less than 15% of them seen once. Study-level findings and limits: T cells produced anew were the main source of T-cell counts and diversity one year after transplant. The origin of high day-60 TCRbeta diversity in some patients lay in surviving recipient T cells and thymic progenitors. As was reported, about two months after transplant, alpha-beta T cells came from several hundred expanded graft clones.

Germline V gene sequence: CDR1 SGHRS, CDR2 YFSETQ. Trimming took off 0 bases at V and 6 bases at J, with 10 bases between the two ends. The CDR3 loop spans 14 amino acids. Source: PBMCs, taken before TCRalphabeta/CD19-depleted stem cell transplant. The sequence derives from a girl between 2 and 10 years old with congenital amegakaryocytic thrombocytopenia, due to receive a stem cell transplant. The rearrangement joins TRBV5-1 to TRBJ1-5; TRBD1 might be the D (5 bases). The CDR3 here is CASSLDGATQPQHF. CDR3 sequence (DNA): TGCGCCAGCAGCTTGGACGGGGCGACTCAGCCCCAGCATTTT.